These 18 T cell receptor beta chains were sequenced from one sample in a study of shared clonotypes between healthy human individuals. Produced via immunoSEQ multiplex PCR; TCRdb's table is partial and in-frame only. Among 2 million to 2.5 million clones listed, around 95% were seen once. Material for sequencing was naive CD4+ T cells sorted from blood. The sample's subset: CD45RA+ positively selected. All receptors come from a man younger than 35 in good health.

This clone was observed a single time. The CDR3 region is CASSSPGGLAGGKTYNEQFF. The CDR3 DNA is TGTGCCAGCAGCTCGCCAGGTGGACTAGCGGGGGGAAAGACCTACAATGAGCAGTTCTTC. The rearrangement uses TRBV7-3 and TRBJ2-1, with 14 positions matching TRBD2. The CDR3 extends over 20 amino acids. In germline, CDR1 is SGHTA, CDR2 FQGTGA. The V segment lost 4 bases and the J segment 2 bases; nucleotides outside the gene matches: 13.

The CDR3 DNA is TGCGCCAGCAGCCTGACAGAGGCCTACGAGCAGTACTTC. Encoded protein: CASSLTEAYEQYF. This chain connects TRBV10-2 to TRBJ2-7; tentatively, D is TRBD1 (5 bases). The V gene lost 6 bases and the J gene lost 2 bases, with 11 bases spanning the gap. Germline V gene sequence: CDR1 WSHSY, CDR2 SAAADI. CDR3 length: 13 amino acids.

The CDR3 protein is CASSSNRHPNGYTF. CDR3 nucleotide sequence: TGTGCCAGCAGCTCGAACCGACACCCCAATGGCTACACCTTC. V is TRBV7-9 and J is TRBJ1-2; D gene uncertain. Trimming left V 4 bases short and J 6 bases short, with 15 bases between. This CDR3 contains 14 residues. The V gene's germline CDR1 is SEHNR and CDR2 FQNEAQ (reference sequence).

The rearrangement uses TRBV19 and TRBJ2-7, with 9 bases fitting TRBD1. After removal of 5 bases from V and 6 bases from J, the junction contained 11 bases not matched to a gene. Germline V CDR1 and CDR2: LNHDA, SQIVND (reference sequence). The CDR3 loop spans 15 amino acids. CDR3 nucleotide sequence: TGTGCCAGTAGTCCCCGGGACAGGGACTTTGGCGAGCAGTACTTC. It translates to CASSPRDRDFGEQYF. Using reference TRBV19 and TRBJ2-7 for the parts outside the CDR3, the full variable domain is DGGITQSPKYLFRKEGQNVTLSCEQNLNHDAMYWYRQDPGQGLRLIYYSQIVNDFQKGDIAEGYSVSREKKESFPLTVTSAQKNPTAFYLCASSPRDRDFGEQYFGPGTRLTVT.

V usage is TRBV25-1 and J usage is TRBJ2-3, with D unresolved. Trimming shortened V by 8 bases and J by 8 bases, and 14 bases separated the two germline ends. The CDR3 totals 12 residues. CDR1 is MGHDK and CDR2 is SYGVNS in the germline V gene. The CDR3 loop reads CASLGTHLTQYF. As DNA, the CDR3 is TGTGCCAGCCTCGGTACCCACCTTACGCAGTATTTT.

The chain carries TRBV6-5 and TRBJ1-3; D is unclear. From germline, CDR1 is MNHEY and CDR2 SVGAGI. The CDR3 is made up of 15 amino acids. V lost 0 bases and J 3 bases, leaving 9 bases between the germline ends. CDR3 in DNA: TGTGCCAGCAGTTACTCGAGGGCATTTGGAAACACCATATATTTT. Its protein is CASSYSRAFGNTIYF.

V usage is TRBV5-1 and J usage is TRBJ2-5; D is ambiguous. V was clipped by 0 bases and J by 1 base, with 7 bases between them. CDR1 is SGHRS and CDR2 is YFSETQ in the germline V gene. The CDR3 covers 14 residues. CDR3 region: CASSLADSQETQYF. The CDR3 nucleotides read TGCGCCAGCAGCTTGGCCGATTCCCAAGAGACCCAGTACTTC.

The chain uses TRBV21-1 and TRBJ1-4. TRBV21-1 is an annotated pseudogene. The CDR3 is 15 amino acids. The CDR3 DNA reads TGTGCCAGCAGCAAAGGGCGGAGGCCCGGGGAAAAACTGTTTTTT. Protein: CASSKGRRPGEKLFF.

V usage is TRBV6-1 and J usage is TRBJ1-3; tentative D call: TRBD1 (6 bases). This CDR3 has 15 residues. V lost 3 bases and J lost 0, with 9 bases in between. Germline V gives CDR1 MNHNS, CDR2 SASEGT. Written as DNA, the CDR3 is TGTGCCAGCAGTGATCTGGACAGCTCTGGAAACACCATATATTTT. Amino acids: CASSDLDSSGNTIYF.

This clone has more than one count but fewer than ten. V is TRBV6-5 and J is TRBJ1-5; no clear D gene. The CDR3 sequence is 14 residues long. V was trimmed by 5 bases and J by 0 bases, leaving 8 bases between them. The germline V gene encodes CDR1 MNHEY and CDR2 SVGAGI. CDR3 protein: CASSNGISNQPQHF. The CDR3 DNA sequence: TGTGCCAGCAGTAATGGGATTAGCAATCAGCCCCAGCATTTT.

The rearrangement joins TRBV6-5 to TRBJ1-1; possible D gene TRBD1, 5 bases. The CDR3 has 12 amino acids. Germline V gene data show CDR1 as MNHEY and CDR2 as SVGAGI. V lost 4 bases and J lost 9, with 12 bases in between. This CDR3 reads CASSSTGTQAFF. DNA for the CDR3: TGTGCCAGCAGTTCCACCGGGACTCAAGCTTTCTTT.

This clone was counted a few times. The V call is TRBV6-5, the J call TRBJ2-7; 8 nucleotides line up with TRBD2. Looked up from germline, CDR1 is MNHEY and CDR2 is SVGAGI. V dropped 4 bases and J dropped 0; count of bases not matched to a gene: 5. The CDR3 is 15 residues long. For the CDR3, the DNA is TGTGCCAGCAGTTCCAGCGGGAGTTACTCCTACGAGCAGTACTTC. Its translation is CASSSSGSYSYEQYF.

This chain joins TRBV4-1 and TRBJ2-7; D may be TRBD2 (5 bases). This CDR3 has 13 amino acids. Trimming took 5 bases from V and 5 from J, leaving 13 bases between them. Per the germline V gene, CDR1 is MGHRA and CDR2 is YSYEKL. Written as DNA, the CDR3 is TGCGCCAGCAGCACCCTTTCGGGGAACGAGCAGTACTTC. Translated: CASSTLSGNEQYF.

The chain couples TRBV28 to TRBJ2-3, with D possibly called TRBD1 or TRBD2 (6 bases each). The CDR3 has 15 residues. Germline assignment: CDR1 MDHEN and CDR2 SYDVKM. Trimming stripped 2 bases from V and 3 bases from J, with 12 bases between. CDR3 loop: CASSLRRGLTDTQYF. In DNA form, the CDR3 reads TGTGCCAGCAGTTTAAGACGGGGGCTTACAGATACGCAGTATTTT.

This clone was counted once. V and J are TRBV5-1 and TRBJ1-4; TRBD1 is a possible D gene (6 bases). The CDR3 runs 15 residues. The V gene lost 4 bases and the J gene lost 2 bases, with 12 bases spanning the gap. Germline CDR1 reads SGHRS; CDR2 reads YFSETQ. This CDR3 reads CASSSQGSTNEKLFF. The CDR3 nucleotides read TGCGCCAGCAGCAGTCAGGGGAGCACTAATGAAAAACTGTTTTTT.

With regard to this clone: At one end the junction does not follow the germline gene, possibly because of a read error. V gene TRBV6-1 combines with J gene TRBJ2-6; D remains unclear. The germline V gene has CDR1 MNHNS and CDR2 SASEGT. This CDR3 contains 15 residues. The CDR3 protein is CASSQARSGANVLTF. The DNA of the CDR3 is TGTGCCAGCAGTCAAGCCCGCTCTGGGGCCAACGTCCTGACTTTC.

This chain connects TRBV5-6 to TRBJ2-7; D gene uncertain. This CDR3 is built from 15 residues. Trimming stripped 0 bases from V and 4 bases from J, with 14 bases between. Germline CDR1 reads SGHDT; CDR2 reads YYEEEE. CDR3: CASSLAGLRDYEQYF. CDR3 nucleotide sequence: TGTGCCAGCAGCTTGGCGGGCCTTAGAGATTACGAGCAGTACTTC.

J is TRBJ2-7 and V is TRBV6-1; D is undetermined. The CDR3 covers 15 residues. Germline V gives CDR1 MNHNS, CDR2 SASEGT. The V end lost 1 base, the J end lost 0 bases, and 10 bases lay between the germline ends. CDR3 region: CASSEGFGSSYEQYF. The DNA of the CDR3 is TGTGCCAGCAGTGAAGGGTTTGGCAGCTCCTACGAGCAGTACTTC.